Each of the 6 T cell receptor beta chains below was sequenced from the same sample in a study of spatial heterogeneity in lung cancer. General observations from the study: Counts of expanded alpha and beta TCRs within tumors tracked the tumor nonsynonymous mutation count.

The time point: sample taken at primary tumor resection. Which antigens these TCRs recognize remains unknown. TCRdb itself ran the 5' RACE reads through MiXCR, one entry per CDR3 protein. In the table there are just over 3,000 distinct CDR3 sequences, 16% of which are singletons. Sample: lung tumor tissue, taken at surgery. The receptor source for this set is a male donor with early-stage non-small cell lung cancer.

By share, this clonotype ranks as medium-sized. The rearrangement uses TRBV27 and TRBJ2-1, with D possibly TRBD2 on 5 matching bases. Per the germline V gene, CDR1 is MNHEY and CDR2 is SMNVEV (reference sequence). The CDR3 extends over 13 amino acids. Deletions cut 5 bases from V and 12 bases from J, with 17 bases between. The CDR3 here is CASSPDYHPVQFF. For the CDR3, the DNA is TGTGCCAGCAGTCCCGACTACCACCCTGTGCAGTTCTTC.

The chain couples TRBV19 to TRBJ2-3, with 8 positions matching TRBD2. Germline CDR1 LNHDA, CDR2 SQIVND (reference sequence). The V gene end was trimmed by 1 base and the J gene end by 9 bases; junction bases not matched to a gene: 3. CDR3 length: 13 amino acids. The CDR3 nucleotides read TGTGCCAGTAGTATAGTTCCGGGGGGGACGCAGTATTTT. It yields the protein CASSIVPGGTQYF.

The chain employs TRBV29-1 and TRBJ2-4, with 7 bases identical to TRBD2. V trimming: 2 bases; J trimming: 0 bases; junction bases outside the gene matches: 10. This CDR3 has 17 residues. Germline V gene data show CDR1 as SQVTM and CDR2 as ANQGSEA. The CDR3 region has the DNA TGCAGCGTTGAAAGGGTCAAGACTAGCCAAGCCAAAAACATTCAGTACTTC. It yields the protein CSVERVKTSQAKNIQYF.

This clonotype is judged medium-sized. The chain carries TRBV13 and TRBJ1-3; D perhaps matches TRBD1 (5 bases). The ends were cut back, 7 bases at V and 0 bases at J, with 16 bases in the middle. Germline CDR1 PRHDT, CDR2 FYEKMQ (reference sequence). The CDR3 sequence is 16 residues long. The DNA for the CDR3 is TGTGCCAGCATGGGGCAGTGGGTTTACTCTGGAAACACCATATATTTT. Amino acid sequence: CASMGQWVYSGNTIYF. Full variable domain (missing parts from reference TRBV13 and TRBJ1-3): AAGVIQSPRHLIKEKRETATLKCYPIPRHDTVYWYQQGPGQDPQFLISFYEKMQSDKGSIPDRFSAQQFSDYHSELNMSSLELGDSALYFCASMGQWVYSGNTIYFGEGSWLTVV.

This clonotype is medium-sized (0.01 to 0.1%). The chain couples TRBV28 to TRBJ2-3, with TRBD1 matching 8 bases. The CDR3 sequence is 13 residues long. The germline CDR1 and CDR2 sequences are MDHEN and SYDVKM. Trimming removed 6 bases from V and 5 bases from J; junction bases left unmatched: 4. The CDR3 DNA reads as TGTGCCAGCAGGGGGACAGGAAAAGATACGCAGTATTTT. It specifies CASRGTGKDTQYF.

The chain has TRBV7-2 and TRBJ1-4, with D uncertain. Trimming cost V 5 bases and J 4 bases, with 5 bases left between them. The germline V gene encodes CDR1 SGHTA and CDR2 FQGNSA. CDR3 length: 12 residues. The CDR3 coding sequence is TGTGCCAGCAGCCACCTTAATGAAAAACTGTTTTTT. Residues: CASSHLNEKLFF.